Shown below are 18 T cell receptor beta chains from a single sample sequenced in a study of blood T cells in healthy people across ages. Next came a second PCR, run for about 7 to 12 cycles, which used a sample-barcoded 5' primer along with a J-beta primer mix. Each CDR3 protein is one row after TCRdb ran MiXCR on the 5' RACE reads. The data hold hundreds of thousands of distinct CDR3 sequences, with around 38% observed a single time. The sequencing input was blood. The receptors originated from an elderly man in good health.

The rearrangement links TRBV7-6 to TRBJ2-1; 10 bases fit TRBD1. Germline V gene sequence: CDR1 SGHVS, CDR2 FNYEAQ. The CDR3 is 14 residues long. V gave up 3 bases and J gave up 13 bases; unmatched junction bases: 9. CDR3 sequence: CASSFAGQGETQFF. CDR3 sequence (DNA): TGTGCCAGCAGCTTCGCCGGACAGGGGGAGACCCAGTTCTTC.

This clonotype was found a few times. V is TRBV15 and J is TRBJ2-7; D may be TRBD2 (6 bases). From germline, CDR1 is LNHNV and CDR2 YYDKDF (reference sequence). Trimming removed 0 bases from V and 7 bases from J, with 16 bases in between. The CDR3 length is 15 residues. CDR3 amino acids: CATSRDQIRTKEQYF. CDR3 sequence (DNA): TGTGCCACCAGCAGAGATCAGATCCGGACTAAAGAGCAGTACTTC.

The chain combines TRBV7-2 with TRBJ2-2; either TRBD1 or TRBD2 may fit D (5 bases each). V lost 5 bases and J 7 bases, leaving 20 bases between the germline ends. The CDR3 sequence is 16 residues long. CDR1 and CDR2 from the germline V gene are SGHTA and FQGNSA. The CDR3 region is CASSTGTRIGGGELFF. The CDR3 coding sequence is TGTGCCAGCAGCACCGGGACCAGGATTGGTGGCGGGGAGCTGTTTTTT. The full variable domain, completed using reference TRBV7-2 and TRBJ2-2, is GAGVSQSPSNKVTEKGKDVELRCDPISGHTALYWYRQSLGQGLEFLIYFQGNSAPDKSGLPSDRFSAERTGGSVSTLTIQRTQQEDSAVYLCASSTGTRIGGGELFFGEGSRLTVL.

In its sample, this clonotype was seen once. The V call is TRBV2, the J call TRBJ2-5, with 9 positions matching TRBD1. The CDR3 consists of 14 residues. Germline CDR1 reads SNHLY; CDR2 reads FYNNEI. Unmatched junction bases numbered 5, after V lost 6 bases and J lost 3 bases. CDR3 sequence reads: CASRLTGGKETQYF. The CDR3 DNA sequence: TGTGCCAGCAGACTCACAGGGGGCAAAGAGACCCAGTACTTC.

A few counts support this clonotype. This chain uses TRBV15 with TRBJ2-3; D is perhaps TRBD1 (6 bases). Germline V gene sequence: CDR1 LNHNV, CDR2 YYDKDF (reference sequence). The CDR3 sequence is 13 residues long. The ends were cut back, 6 bases at V and 5 bases at J, with 12 bases in the middle. The CDR3 sequence: CATRIGGVDTQYF. The CDR3 coding sequence is TGTGCCACCAGAATTGGGGGCGTAGATACGCAGTATTTT.

The rearrangement links TRBV5-1 to TRBJ2-7; 8 bases are a match to TRBD1. Germline CDR1 is SGHRS and CDR2 is YFSETQ. The CDR3 is made up of 15 amino acids. J lost 10 bases, V lost 0 bases, and 12 bases had no gene match. The CDR3 reads CASSLAQGAKEAQYF. As DNA, the CDR3 is TGCGCCAGCAGCTTGGCTCAGGGGGCCAAAGAGGCCCAGTACTTC.

This clonotype was counted only a few times. The rearrangement links TRBV30 to TRBJ2-7, with D tentatively TRBD2 (6 bases). This CDR3 region has 12 residues. V lost 0 bases and J 11 bases, leaving 14 bases between the germline ends. The germline V gene encodes CDR1 GTSNPN and CDR2 SVGIG (reference sequence). CDR3 loop: CAWSVLGEEEYF. The DNA of the CDR3 is TGTGCCTGGAGTGTTCTTGGGGAGGAAGAGTACTTC.

As for this clonotype: A much more abundant neighbour one base away suggests this may be a read error. The CDR3 DNA sequence: TGTGCCAGCAGATTACCTAGCTCTGGGGCCAACGTCCTGACTTTC. Translation gives CASRLPSSGANVLTF. The chain is built from TRBV7-2 and TRBJ2-6; D ambiguous. Trimming removed 6 bases at V and 0 bases at J, with 9 bases between. CDR1 is SGHTA, CDR2 FQGNSA, per germline. This CDR3 has 15 amino acids.

The chain recombines TRBV20-1 with TRBJ1-5; D might be TRBD1 (5 bases). In germline, CDR1 is DFQATT, CDR2 SNEGSKA (reference sequence). CDR3 size: 17 residues. V lost 0 bases and J lost 0, with 15 bases in between. CDR3 in DNA: TGCAGTGCTAGAGATCCCTCAACAGGAGATAGCAATCAGCCCCAGCATTTT. Translating it yields CSARDPSTGDSNQPQHF.

Details on this clonotype: A read error may account for a junction end that differs from germline. This chain's CDR3 is CASSLGRGANEQFF. In nucleotides, the CDR3 is TGTGCTAGCAGCTTAGGCCGGGGGGCCAATGAGCAGTTCTTC. V is TRBV7-7 and J is TRBJ2-1; D possibly corresponds to TRBD2 (7 bases). Germline lookup yields CDR1 SSHAT and CDR2 FNYEAQ (reference sequence). CDR3 length equals 14 residues.

The chain joins TRBV4-2 to TRBJ2-4, with unresolved D. The CDR3 sequence is 16 residues long. Germline assignment: CDR1 LGHNA and CDR2 YNFKEQ. Trimming took 0 bases from V and 2 from J, leaving 11 bases between them. The CDR3 region is CASSQDSPGPKNIQYF. CDR3 in DNA: TGTGCCAGCAGCCAAGATTCACCTGGACCCAAAAACATTCAGTACTTC.

There are many counts of this clonotype. The chain employs TRBV6-4 and TRBJ2-1, with 12 positions matching TRBD2. V lost 6 bases to trimming and J lost 6 bases; unmatched junction nucleotides: 6. This CDR3 spans 15 amino acids. CDR1 MRHNA and CDR2 SNTAGT come from the germline V gene. The CDR3 DNA is TGTGCCAGCAGCCCCCTAGCGGGAGGGATCAATGAGCAGTTCTTC. Amino acids: CASSPLAGGINEQFF.

The chain links TRBV14 to TRBJ2-3, with 12 bases that match TRBD2. This CDR3 contains 18 residues. CDR1 and CDR2 from the germline V gene are SGHDN and FVKESK. Trimming at V came to 0 bases and at J to 6 bases, leaving 10 bases not matched to a gene. CDR3: CASSQEFRLAGESDTQYF. CDR3 DNA sequence: TGTGCCAGCAGCCAAGAATTCCGACTAGCGGGGGAGTCGGATACGCAGTATTTT.

This clonotype has just a few counts. The chain links TRBV25-1 to TRBJ2-5; possible D gene TRBD1, 6 bases. Looked up from germline, CDR1 is MGHDK and CDR2 is SYGVNS. V was trimmed by 4 bases and J by 0 bases, leaving 12 bases between them. CDR3 length: 15 residues. In DNA, the CDR3 is TGTGCCAGCAGTGGGACAGCTGGGTACCAAGAGACCCAGTACTTC. Protein sequence: CASSGTAGYQETQYF.

This clonotype appeared a single time. This chain joins TRBV28 and TRBJ1-2, with 10 positions matching TRBD1. The trim removed 4 bases at V and 8 bases at J, leaving 7 bases unmatched. This CDR3 region has 14 residues. Per the germline V gene, CDR1 is MDHEN and CDR2 is SYDVKM. The CDR3 DNA reads TGTGCCAGCAGTTCGGGGACAGGGGCGGGGGGCTACACCTTC. It translates to CASSSGTGAGGYTF.

The sample holds many counts of this clonotype. The V call is TRBV7-2, the J call TRBJ2-7; tentative D call: TRBD1 (6 bases). Germline loops: CDR1 SGHTA, CDR2 FQGNSA. The CDR3 contains 15 residues. V gave up 5 bases and J gave up 3 bases, with 17 bases separating them. The chain's CDR3 is CASSNPGVRVYEQYF. The CDR3, as DNA: TGTGCCAGCAGCAATCCAGGGGTTCGAGTCTACGAGCAGTACTTC.

A few counts support this clonotype. The chain joins TRBV11-3 to TRBJ2-1; 9 positions match TRBD1. Unmatched junction bases numbered 16, after V lost 5 bases and J lost 2 bases. CDR3 length equals 19 residues. Germline CDR1 and CDR2: SGHNT and YENEEA. In DNA, the CDR3 is TGTGCCAGCAGCCCATCCGTCCCGGGACAGGGTTCGGCCTACAATGAGCAGTTCTTC. This encodes CASSPSVPGQGSAYNEQFF.

V gene TRBV5-1 combines with J gene TRBJ2-4, with a tentative D call TRBD2 (5 bases). Trimming removed 0 bases from V and 2 bases from J, with 9 bases in between. This CDR3 contains 15 residues. Germline assignment: CDR1 SGHRS and CDR2 YFSETQ. CDR3 nucleotide sequence: TGCGCCAGCAGCTTGGTTGGGGAGACCAAAAACATTCAGTACTTC. Translated, it gives CASSLVGETKNIQYF.